What follows are 13 T cell receptor beta chains derived from one specimen sequenced in a study of cytomegalovirus exposure and HLA in healthy donors. The primer mix had 60 Vbeta and 13 Jbeta primers. Profiling relied on immunoSEQ multiplex PCR, and the TCRdb table lists in-frame clones only, not all of them. Of about 110,000 clones listed, under 85% are singletons. The sample comprised PBMCs. These receptors were taken from a woman aged 45-65 years in good health and CMV-seropositive.

The genes are TRBV18 and TRBJ2-7; D gene unclear. This CDR3 is 17 amino acids long. The V gene's germline CDR1 is KGHSH and CDR2 LQKENI. V shed 2 bases and J shed 0 bases, with 17 bases lying between them. The CDR3 is CASSPLSYTESSYEQYF. In nucleotides, the CDR3 is TGTGCCAGCTCACCATTAAGTTACACAGAAAGCTCCTACGAGCAGTACTTC.

The chain carries TRBV18 and TRBJ1-6; tentatively, D is TRBD1 (6 bases). This CDR3 is 14 amino acids long. Germline loops: CDR1 KGHSH, CDR2 LQKENI. The germline V and J ends were trimmed by 1 base and 11 bases, with 12 bases remaining between them. CDR3 DNA sequence: TGTGCCAGCTCACCACGGGGGCCCGGGACACCCCTCCACTTT. It yields the protein CASSPRGPGTPLHF. Using reference TRBV18 and TRBJ1-6 for the parts outside the CDR3, the full variable domain is NAGVMQNPRHLVRRRGQEARLRCSPMKGHSHVYWYRQLPEEGLKFMVYLQKENIIDESGMPKERFSAEFPKEGPSILRIQQVVRGDSAAYFCASSPRGPGTPLHFGNGTRLTVT.

Only a few counts were recorded for this clone. The V gene is TRBV5-1, the J gene TRBJ2-5; 9 nucleotides match TRBD2. Looked up from germline, CDR1 is SGHRS and CDR2 is YFSETQ. This CDR3 has 15 amino acids. CDR3 nucleotide sequence: TGCGCTTCTGGCCTAGCGGGGACAATCGAAGAGACCCAGTACTTC. Its protein is CASGLAGTIEETQYF.

This clone was seen a handful of times. The gene calls are TRBV4-1 and TRBJ1-2; 7 positions agree with TRBD1. The ends lost 3 bases at V and 5 bases at J; junction bases unmatched: 6. CDR1 and CDR2 (germline): MGHRA, YSYEKL. The CDR3 length is 14 residues. CDR3 nucleotides: TGCGCCAGCAGCCATCCAGGACAGGTTTATGGCTACACCTTC. Its protein is CASSHPGQVYGYTF.

J is TRBJ2-3 and V is TRBV7-9, with 7 bases matching TRBD2. Germline V gene sequence: CDR1 SEHNR, CDR2 FQNEAQ (reference sequence). CDR3 length: 15 amino acids. The junction had 7 bases not matched to a gene; V was cut back by 6 bases and J by 1 base. This chain's CDR3 is CASRPVRGGTDTQYF. DNA for the CDR3: TGTGCCAGCAGACCCGTCCGGGGGGGCACAGATACGCAGTATTTT.

Notes on this clone: At the DNA level, this CDR3 is encoded by other sequences in the same sample as well. The chain joins TRBV7-2 to TRBJ1-5, with D possibly matching TRBD1 (6 bases). With 3 bases removed from V and 6 bases from J, the gap between germline ends came to 9 bases. The CDR3 contains 13 residues. CDR1 and CDR2 (germline): SGHTA, FQGNSA. In DNA form, the CDR3 reads TGTGCCAGCAGCTTGGGGGCGGGTCAGCCCCAGCATTTT. Translated: CASSLGAGQPQHF.

This clone was recorded a few times. V gene TRBV6-6 combines with J gene TRBJ1-1; D unclear. Per germline, CDR1 MNHNY and CDR2 SVGAGI (reference sequence). This CDR3 spans 16 amino acids. V lost 2 bases and J 5 bases, leaving 18 bases between the germline ends. Written as DNA, the CDR3 is TGTGCCAGCAGTTACCCCCGGAGATTGGGTGGAACTGAAGCTTTCTTT. Residues: CASSYPRRLGGTEAFF.

This clone appeared a few times. CDR3 DNA: TGTGCCAGCAGTCAACTGCGACTAGCGAGCCGCACAGATACGCAGTATTTT. As protein: CASSQLRLASRTDTQYF. The chain has TRBV27 and TRBJ2-3, with 8 nucleotides matching TRBD2. Germline values: CDR1 MNHEY, CDR2 SMNVEV (reference sequence). The CDR3 loop spans 17 amino acids. V gave up 5 bases and J gave up 1 base; unmatched junction bases: 11.

As to this clone: Within the sample, other DNA sequences also encode this same CDR3. The J gene is TRBJ2-1, the V gene TRBV6-5, with D possibly TRBD2 on 6 matching bases. Trimming took off 5 bases at V and 4 bases at J, with 9 bases between the two ends. Germline values: CDR1 MNHEY, CDR2 SVGAGI. This CDR3 is built from 13 residues. CDR3 in amino acids: CASSRDSYNEQFF. CDR3 nucleotides: TGTGCCAGCAGTCGGGACTCATACAATGAGCAGTTCTTC.

The J gene is TRBJ2-1, the V gene TRBV9; TRBD2 is a possible D gene (6 bases). Deletions cut 0 bases from V and 9 bases from J, with 10 bases between. Looked up from germline, CDR1 is SGDLS and CDR2 is YYNGEE. This CDR3 region has 13 residues. The chain's CDR3 is CASSVDVGGEQFF. CDR3 in DNA: TGTGCCAGCAGCGTAGATGTCGGGGGTGAGCAGTTCTTC.

This chain uses TRBV9 with TRBJ2-3; 15 bases match TRBD2. CDR1 is SGDLS, CDR2 YYNGEE, per germline. This CDR3 region has 18 residues. Trimming took 4 bases from V and 3 from J; bases not matched to a gene: 9. The chain's CDR3 is CASSPSGGLAGGTDTQYF. The CDR3 DNA follows: TGTGCCAGCAGCCCCAGTGGGGGACTAGCGGGAGGAACAGATACGCAGTATTTT.

This clone appeared a few times. This chain uses TRBV27 with TRBJ1-2; 9 bases line up with TRBD1. Trimming at V came to 6 bases and at J to 6 bases, leaving 8 bases not matched to a gene. CDR1 MNHEY and CDR2 SMNVEV come from the germline V gene (reference sequence). The CDR3 spans 14 residues. The CDR3 nucleotides are TGTGCCAGCAGCCCTAGAGGGACAGGGAATGGCTACACCTTC. The encoded protein is CASSPRGTGNGYTF.

This clone has only a few counts. The gene calls are TRBV5-4 and TRBJ2-5; 7 nucleotides match TRBD1. V shed 3 bases and J 3 bases; nucleotides not matched to a gene: 2. CDR3 size: 13 residues. Germline loops: CDR1 SGHNT, CDR2 YYREEE (reference sequence). The CDR3 here is CASSSTGEETQYF. Written as DNA, the CDR3 is TGTGCCAGCAGCTCTACAGGGGAAGAGACCCAGTACTTC.